What follows describes a single T cell receptor (beta chain). Its cognate antigen has yet to be identified. No base quality values were provided; no much bigger clone lies one nucleotide off. Each collaborating institution followed its own protocols to collect whole blood in K2EDTA tubes. For TCRbeta analysis, collaborators shipped samples as frozen whole blood, isolated PBMCs, or DNA extracted from either of those sample types. The immunoSEQ Assay, a bias-controlled multiplex PCR, was used to amplify TCRbeta CDR3 regions from genomic DNA. The authors' analysis ran thus. The number of nucleated cells in each sample was estimated by amplification of reference gene primers within the assay. To quantify the absolute abundance of each unique TCRbeta CDR3 rearrangement, sequence reads were collapsed and filtered. For each sample, productive Simpson clonality was calculated as the square root of Simpson's diversity index over productive rearrangements. TCRdb re-hosts the immuneACCESS table, in-frame sequences only. Its copies lack some clones; in the studies checked, an unresolved V gene accounts for under half of them, and the cause for the rest is not known. D and trimming come from the DNA, and the V and J calls and clone size come from that table. This sample holds about 62,000 clones; around 86% were observed only once. The ten largest clones represent roughly 1% of the sample.

This sample is drawn from a study of blood T cell repertoires in COVID-19 (dated by TCRdb to 2020 to 2021). Notes on the research overall: The collaborator samples originated in the United States, Italy and Spain and spanned the acute and convalescent phases of COVID-19. The material from the prospective study consisted of cDNA or gDNA derived from T cells, B-cell-depleted T cells, or PBMCs. Deeply sampled blood TCRbeta repertoires from subjects exposed to, actively infected with, or recovered from COVID-19 were included in the dataset. The repertoires were made available in a free public database intended to serve as a resource for research on the immune response to SARS-CoV-2. The samples were drawn from two sources: the first 160 participants of the ongoing ImmuneRACE study, and 1,000 to 1,500 subjects contributed by 6 global collaborators. Sample metadata almost always included a de-identified subject ID, COVID-19 status, age in years and sex. Where available, HLA class I and class II types were taken from metadata supplied by the sample provider and were not determined by assay-based typing. The study at large found these results: How much clinical and demographic metadata was included differed by source and by participant, and the metadata was provided uncurated.

As encoded in the germline V gene, CDR1 is MDHEN while CDR2 is SYDVKM. Counted from cysteine to phenylalanine, this CDR3 has 13 amino acids. The only DNA kept is the CDR3, 39 bases in frame from the first base. V is reduced by 8 bases and J by 3 bases, leaving a spacing of 14 bases between them. The receptor's source is a man between 65 and 85 years old with acute or convalescent COVID-19. Sequenced material: peripheral blood. The sequence joins TRBV28 to TRBJ2-7; TRBD1 is a weak D gene call, 5 bases matching. Here is the DNA: TGTGCCAGCCTTAATGGGGCCTACTACGAGCAGTACTTC. It is translated as CASLNGAYYEQYF. Full variable domain (CDR3 extended with the reference TRBV28 and TRBJ2-7 proteins): DVKVTQSSRYLVKRTGEKVFLECVQDMDHENMFWYRQDPGLGLRLIYFSYDVKMKEKGDIPEGYSVSREKKERFSLILESASTNQTSMYLCASLNGAYYEQYFGPGTRLTVT.